This T cell receptor (beta chain) came from a study of blood T cell repertoires in COVID-19. The overall study: Both acute and convalescent COVID-19 samples were obtained from the United States, Italy and Spain.

Trimming removed 4 bases at V and 7 bases at J, with 7 bases between. The CDR3 is 11 amino acids. Germline V gene lookup returns CDR1 SNHLY and CDR2 FYNNEI. Profiled with immunoSEQ multiplex PCR; TCRdb holds only in-frame clones, not every one. The data contain hundreds of thousands of clones, around 87% of them singletons. Sequencing was carried out using PBMCs or T cells enriched from blood (not recorded which). This chain connects TRBV2 to TRBJ1-2; D might be TRBD1 (5 bases). This TCR was sampled from a woman aged 45 to 65 who had recovered from COVID-19. CDR3 nucleotides: TGTGCCAGCAGTGGCAGGGTTGGCTACACCTTC. This codes for CASSGRVGYTF. The whole variable domain, filled in from reference TRBV2 and TRBJ1-2, reads EPEVTQTPSHQVTQMGQEVILRCVPISNHLYFYWYRQILGQKVEFLVSFYNNEISEKSEIFDDQFSVERPDGSNFTLKIRSTKLEDSAMYFCASSGRVGYTFGSGTRLTVV.